This entry concerns a single T cell receptor (beta chain). The CDR3 contains 15 residues. Losses at the gene ends were 5 bases for V and 3 bases for J; bases not matched to a gene: 6. Germline assignment: CDR1 WSHSY and CDR2 SAAADI. The data derive from a study of blood T cell repertoires in COVID-19. At the level of the study: The United States, Italy and Spain supplied acute and convalescent COVID-19 samples.

Original data processing: Cell counts per sample came from amplifying reference gene primers. Generated by immunoSEQ multiplex PCR, the TCRdb table keeps only in-frame clones and is missing some. The DNA was the basis for D and trimming; V, J and clone size are from that table. The sample records hundreds of thousands of clones, around 90% being singletons. Sequenced: peripheral blood. The chain carries TRBV10-2 and TRBJ1-5, with 8 bases lining up with TRBD1. This TCR was recovered from a man between 18 and 29 years old with COVID-19, enrolled during active disease. The CDR3: CASSPGQGFNQPQHF. CDR3 nucleotides: TGCGCCAGCAGTCCCGGACAGGGTTTCAATCAGCCCCAGCATTTT.